A selection of T cell receptor beta chains follows, all from one sample in a study of cytomegalovirus exposure and HLA in healthy donors. The data were produced by immunoSEQ multiplex PCR, yet TCRdb's version contains in-frame clones alone and is incomplete. The top ten clones hold 5.4% of a sample with nearly 65,000 clones, around 73% of them seen once. The sample taken for sequencing was PBMCs. These TCRs come from a man between 45 and 60 years old in good health and CMV-seronegative. CDR3s include the opening cysteine and the closing phenylalanine or tryptophan. The D gene is left open where the match is weak. Not all rows give a size; the values are once, few, many and, for expanded clones, a class.

V gene	clone size	J gene	D gene	CDR3 protein	CDR3 DNA
TRBV27	few	TRBJ2-7	.	CASGGDISYEQYF	TGTGCCAGTGGGGGGGACATTTCCTACGAGCAGTACTTC
TRBV5-1	.	TRBJ1-1	.	CASSLRFDRLNTEAFF	TGCGCCAGCAGCTTGCGTTTCGACAGGCTGAACACTGAAGCTTTCTTT
TRBV27	.	TRBJ1-2	.	CATFSPSSGYTF	TGTGCCACCTTTAGCCCGTCTAGCGGCTACACCTTC
TRBV27	.	TRBJ1-1	.	CASSLGGFTEAFF	TGTGCCAGCAGTTTAGGGGGGTTCACTGAAGCTTTCTTT
TRBV27	.	TRBJ1-5	.	CASRAAGYSNQPQHF	TGTGCCAGCAGAGCGGCAGGATATAGCAATCAGCCCCAGCATTTT
TRBV7-8	.	TRBJ1-5	TRBD1	CASSLATRGSNQPQHF	TGTGCCAGCAGCTTGGCGACCAGGGGGAGCAATCAGCCCCAGCATTTT
TRBV10-3	.	TRBJ2-7	TRBD2	CAISRGETSGFYEQYF	TGTGCCATCAGCCGAGGGGAGACTAGCGGATTCTACGAGCAGTACTTC
TRBV4-1	.	TRBJ2-2	.	CASSQGAVGIWELFF	TGCGCCAGCAGCCAAGGGGCCGTCGGCATCTGGGAGCTGTTTTTT
TRBV6-6	.	TRBJ2-7	.	CASTYREAYEQYF	TGTGCCAGTACTTACAGGGAGGCATACGAGCAGTACTTC
TRBV4-1	.	TRBJ2-3	TRBD1	CASSQTRGPPDTQYF	TGCGCCAGCAGTCAGACCAGGGGGCCCCCAGATACGCAGTATTTT
TRBV5-5	once	TRBJ1-2	.	CASSLAENGYTF	TGTGCCAGCAGCTTGGCTGAGAATGGCTACACCTTC
TRBV9	.	TRBJ1-3	TRBD1	CASSVSGTGHGNTIYF	TGTGCCAGCAGCGTTTCGGGGACAGGGCATGGAAACACCATATATTTT
TRBV27	few	TRBJ1-5	.	CASSFWGRDGLRQPQHF	TGTGCCAGCAGTTTTTGGGGGAGGGACGGACTGCGTCAGCCCCAGCATTTT
TRBV10-2	.	TRBJ1-2	TRBD1	CATLDRAYGYTF	TGCGCCACCCTAGACAGGGCCTATGGCTACACCTTC
TRBV30	.	TRBJ2-7	TRBD1	CAWSIGTVYEQYF	TGTGCCTGGAGTATAGGGACAGTCTACGAGCAGTACTTC
TRBV30	once	TRBJ2-7	.	CAWSVEGLRQAHEQYF	TGTGCCTGGAGTGTAGAAGGACTACGTCAGGCCCACGAGCAGTACTTC
TRBV2	.	TRBJ2-7	.	CASSFDYPGGEQYF	TGTGCCAGCAGTTTTGACTACCCTGGAGGCGAGCAGTACTTC
TRBV5-4	.	TRBJ2-7	TRBD2	CASSPSGGLYEQYF	TGTGCCAGCAGCCCCAGCGGGGGCTTGTACGAGCAGTACTTC
TRBV5-4	few	TRBJ1-3	TRBD1	CASRSGTGAGNTIYF	TGTGCCAGCAGATCCGGGACAGGGGCTGGAAACACCATATATTTT
TRBV7-9	.	TRBJ2-2	.	CASSSNTITGELFF	TGTGCCAGCAGCTCGAACACAATCACCGGGGAGCTGTTTTTT
TRBV7-9	.	TRBJ2-5	TRBD2	CASSLGELAEYQETQYF	TGTGCCAGCAGCTTAGGAGAACTAGCGGAGTACCAAGAGACCCAGTACTTC
TRBV6-1	.	TRBJ1-4	TRBD1	CASTGGQGYEKLFF	TGTGCCAGCACCGGGGGACAGGGTTATGAAAAACTGTTTTTT
TRBV5-1	.	TRBJ1-6	.	CASSSDFIENSPLHF	TGCGCCAGCAGCTCCGACTTCATTGAGAATTCACCCCTCCACTTT
TRBV6-1	.	TRBJ2-1	.	CASGGYNEQFF	TGTGCCAGCGGCGGGTACAATGAGCAGTTCTTC
TRBV19	.	TRBJ2-2	TRBD1	CASTQGQVPGELFF	TGTGCCAGTACCCAAGGACAGGTCCCCGGGGAGCTGTTTTTT
TRBV30	.	TRBJ1-1	.	CAWAGLTNTEAFF	TGTGCCTGGGCGGGACTAACGAACACTGAAGCTTTCTTT
TRBV11-2	.	TRBJ2-1	.	CASSLTTYNEQFF	TGTGCCAGCAGCTTGACTACGTACAATGAGCAGTTCTTC
TRBV6-6	.	TRBJ2-1	.	CASSYIGGSGQFF	TGTGCCAGCAGTTACATAGGTGGCAGCGGGCAGTTCTTC
TRBV25-1	.	TRBJ1-2	.	CASSDARRGYTF	TGTGCCAGCAGTGACGCCAGGAGGGGCTACACCTTC
TRBV5-4	.	TRBJ2-2	TRBD2	CASELAGGSTNTGELFF	TGTGCCAGCGAGCTAGCGGGGGGAAGTACGAACACCGGGGAGCTGTTTTTT
TRBV4-1	few	TRBJ2-7	.	CASSQDSDPGYEQYF	TGCGCCAGCAGCCAAGATTCAGATCCGGGCTACGAGCAGTACTTC
TRBV6-6	.	TRBJ2-7	TRBD1	CASSQGASEQYF	TGTGCCAGCAGTCAGGGGGCATCCGAGCAGTACTTC
TRBV12-5	.	TRBJ2-3	.	CASGSGFGGSDTQYF	TGTGCTAGTGGTTCGGGTTTTGGGGGGTCGGATACGCAGTATTTT
TRBV9	.	TRBJ2-7	TRBD2	CASSTTGTSGDEQYF	TGTGCCAGCAGCACCACCGGGACTAGCGGGGATGAGCAGTACTTC
TRBV19	.	TRBJ1-1	.	CASSQMNTEAFF	TGTGCCAGTAGTCAGATGAACACTGAAGCTTTCTTT
TRBV7-8	.	TRBJ1-1	TRBD1	CASSLVTGATEAFF	TGTGCCAGCAGCCTAGTAACAGGGGCCACTGAAGCTTTCTTT
TRBV6-5	few	TRBJ1-1	.	CASSYTSGGRNTEAFF	TGTGCCAGCAGTTACACGTCAGGTGGGAGGAACACTGAAGCTTTCTTT
TRBV6-5	.	TRBJ2-4	.	CASKGGSKNIQYF	TGTGCCAGCAAAGGAGGCTCCAAAAACATTCAGTACTTC
TRBV11-1	.	TRBJ2-5	TRBD2	CASSFSGGEETQYF	TGTGCCAGCAGCTTTTCCGGGGGGGAAGAGACCCAGTACTTC
TRBV10-1	.	TRBJ2-7	.	CASSDPGYEQYF	TGCGCCAGCAGTGACCCCGGCTACGAGCAGTACTTC
TRBV6-1	.	TRBJ1-3	.	CASSPNSSGNTIYF	TGTGCCAGCAGCCCCAACAGCTCTGGAAACACCATATATTTT
TRBV10-3	once	TRBJ1-5	.	CAISELQGPNQPQHF	TGTGCCATCAGTGAGTTACAGGGCCCCAATCAGCCCCAGCATTTT
TRBV19	few	TRBJ1-4	.	CASSIRTVNEKLFF	TGTGCCAGTAGTATTCGGACAGTCAATGAAAAACTGTTTTTT
TRBV28	.	TRBJ1-3	.	CASRRGGTGNTIYF	TGTGCCAGCAGAAGGGGGGGAACTGGAAACACCATATATTTT
TRBV30	.	TRBJ1-2	.	CAWTLGVNYGYTF	TGTGCCTGGACACTGGGAGTTAACTATGGCTACACCTTC
TRBV7-2	.	TRBJ2-1	.	CASSLDRASNEQFF	TGTGCCAGCAGCTTAGACAGGGCTTCCAATGAGCAGTTCTTC
TRBV5-4	.	TRBJ2-1	TRBD1	CASGRQGNEQFF	TGTGCCAGCGGGAGACAGGGCAATGAGCAGTTCTTC
TRBV9	.	TRBJ1-1	.	CASSVVPENTEAFF	TGTGCCAGCAGCGTAGTGCCAGAGAACACTGAAGCTTTCTTT
TRBV19	few	TRBJ2-1	TRBD1	CASKSTGEKNEQFF	TGTGCCAGCAAATCGACAGGGGAGAAGAATGAGCAGTTCTTC
TRBV9	few	TRBJ2-3	TRBD1	CASSSRTGAKADTQYF	TGTGCCAGCAGCTCCCGGACAGGGGCCAAGGCGGATACGCAGTATTTT